These 17 T cell receptor beta chains share one sample of origin, sequenced in a study of T cell responses to AZD1222 COVID-19 vaccine. Here immunoSEQ multiplex PCR was the method, and the copy in TCRdb shows in-frame clones only, minus some. Of roughly 150,000 clones detected, about 92% appear once; the ten largest clones hold around 2.3%. The sequencing here drew on peripheral blood, taken on day 0 of AZD1222 vaccination. The receptors were sampled from an adult in good health.

DNA for the CDR3: TGTGCCAGCAGTTGGGGGACAGGGGGTAATGAAAAACTGTTTTTT. The encoded protein is CASSWGTGGNEKLFF. The rearrangement joins TRBV6-6 to TRBJ1-4; 11 nucleotides agree with TRBD1. Germline values: CDR1 MNHNY, CDR2 SVGAGI (reference sequence). The CDR3 runs to 15 residues. Trimming removed 4 bases from V and 4 bases from J; junction bases left unmatched: 2.

This chain joins TRBV19 and TRBJ1-5; a possible D gene is TRBD1 (5 bases). This CDR3 has 12 amino acids. V was cut by 6 bases and J by 2 bases, with 5 bases left in between. Germline V gene lookup returns CDR1 LNHDA and CDR2 SQIVND (reference sequence). The CDR3 protein is CASRGGNQPQHF. The CDR3 DNA follows: TGTGCCAGTAGGGGGGGCAATCAGCCCCAGCATTTT.

This clone has a single count. The V and J genes are TRBV6-5 and TRBJ2-3; D is possibly TRBD2 (5 bases). This CDR3 comprises 13 residues. The germline V gene encodes CDR1 MNHEY and CDR2 SVGAGI. Trimming pared 0 bases from V and 8 bases from J, leaving 9 bases between. This CDR3 reads CASSYSKGSTQYF. The CDR3 bases are TGTGCCAGCAGTTACTCGAAAGGGAGTACGCAGTATTTT.

The rearrangement links TRBV9 to TRBJ2-1, with 7 bases matching TRBD2. Trimming took 4 bases from V and 7 from J; bases not matched to a gene: 8. Germline CDR1 is SGDLS and CDR2 is YYNGEE. CDR3 length equals 14 residues. CDR3: CASSKEASGNEQFF. In nucleotides, the CDR3 is TGTGCCAGCAGCAAAGAAGCTAGCGGAAATGAGCAGTTCTTC.

This sequence joins TRBV18 and TRBJ2-5; D is uncertain. CDR3 size: 14 residues. The V end was cut by 0 bases, the J end by 0 bases, with 5 bases between. The germline CDR1 and CDR2 sequences are KGHSH and LQKENI. The CDR3 sequence is CASSPPNNQETQYF. CDR3 nucleotides: TGTGCCAGCTCACCACCTAATAACCAAGAGACCCAGTACTTC.

V gene TRBV27 combines with J gene TRBJ2-4, with 10 positions matching TRBD1. The CDR3 consists of 14 residues. Looked up from germline, CDR1 is MNHEY and CDR2 is SMNVEV (reference sequence). V lost 6 bases and J lost 4; bases outside the gene matches: 3. CDR3 bases: TGTGCCAGCAGCTGGACAGGGGGAAAAAACATTCAGTACTTC. Protein product: CASSWTGGKNIQYF.

J is TRBJ2-7 and V is TRBV9; a possible D gene is TRBD1 (6 bases). Germline V gene sequence: CDR1 SGDLS, CDR2 YYNGEE. There are 14 residues in the CDR3. The V end was cut by 2 bases, the J end by 7 bases, with 16 bases between. CDR3: CASSVLGGSSEQYF. CDR3 DNA sequence: TGTGCCAGCAGCGTTTTAGGGGGATCGAGTGAGCAGTACTTC.

The chain employs TRBV4-1 and TRBJ1-6; D gene unclear. Germline-derived CDR1 and CDR2 are MGHRA and YSYEKL. CDR3 length equals 16 residues. The V end was cut by 0 bases, the J end by 0 bases, with 6 bases between. This CDR3 reads CASSQEGSSYNSPLHF. The CDR3 DNA reads as TGCGCCAGCAGCCAAGAGGGGAGCTCCTATAATTCACCCCTCCACTTT.

The genes are TRBV27 and TRBJ1-1, with TRBD1 matching over 7 bases. Germline assignment: CDR1 MNHEY and CDR2 SMNVEV (reference sequence). J was trimmed by 0 bases and V by 5 bases; bases with no gene match: 0. The CDR3 is 13 amino acids. The DNA of the CDR3 is TGTGCCAGCAGTACAGGGGTGAACACTGAAGCTTTCTTT. Its translation: CASSTGVNTEAFF.

The V and J genes are TRBV27 and TRBJ1-2; the D is unclear. This CDR3 has 17 residues. The germline V gene encodes CDR1 MNHEY and CDR2 SMNVEV (reference sequence). V lost 4 bases and J 4 bases, leaving 22 bases between the germline ends. The chain's CDR3 is CASSSTYEGESPYGYTF. DNA for the CDR3: TGTGCCAGCAGTTCAACGTATGAAGGCGAGAGTCCCTATGGCTACACCTTC.

This sequence joins TRBV6-6 and TRBJ2-1; TRBD2 aligns across 7 bases. This CDR3 has 12 residues. With 9 bases clipped from V and 3 bases from J, the junction kept 2 bases outside the gene matches. Germline V lookup: CDR1 MNHNY, CDR2 SVGAGI (reference sequence). Here the CDR3 reads CASGGGYNEQFF. DNA for the CDR3: TGTGCCAGTGGGGGGGGCTACAATGAGCAGTTCTTC.

The J gene is TRBJ1-5, the V gene TRBV28; tentatively, D is TRBD1 (5 bases). The CDR3 has 14 amino acids. The germline V and J ends were trimmed by 7 bases and 6 bases, with 16 bases remaining between them. The germline gives CDR1 MDHEN, CDR2 SYDVKM. CDR3 region: CASTPGDFGQPQHF. In nucleotides, the CDR3 is TGTGCCAGCACCCCGGGGGATTTCGGTCAGCCCCAGCATTTT.

This chain joins TRBV7-2 and TRBJ2-3, with a possible D match to TRBD2 (5 bases). There are 15 residues in the CDR3. The germline gives CDR1 SGHTA, CDR2 FQGNSA. Trimming stripped 1 base from V and 5 bases from J, with 13 bases between. CDR3 protein: CASSLVTGFKDTQYF. The CDR3 nucleotides read TGTGCCAGCAGCTTAGTGACGGGGTTTAAAGATACGCAGTATTTT.

The chain recombines TRBV6-6 with TRBJ1-5, with D possibly matching TRBD1 (5 bases). V shed 2 bases and J shed 0 bases, with 8 bases lying between them. The germline V gene encodes CDR1 MNHNY and CDR2 SVGAGI (reference sequence). The CDR3 runs to 15 residues. DNA for the CDR3: TGTGCCAGCAGTTACGACAGAAATAGCAATCAGCCCCAGCATTTT. Protein: CASSYDRNSNQPQHF.

V and J are TRBV30 and TRBJ2-1, with 10 positions matching TRBD1. The length of the CDR3 is 13 residues. CDR1 and CDR2 (germline): GTSNPN, SVGIG (reference sequence). V gave up 5 bases and J gave up 4 bases; unmatched junction bases: 2. The CDR3 sequence is CAWDRGQYNEQFF. CDR3 in DNA: TGTGCCTGGGACAGGGGGCAATACAATGAGCAGTTCTTC. Combining the CDR3 with reference TRBV30 and TRBJ2-1 gives the whole variable domain SQTIHQWPATLVQPVGSPLSLECTVEGTSNPNLYWYRQAAGRGLQLLFYSVGIGQISSEVPQNLSASRPQDRQFILSSKKLLLSDSGFYLCAWDRGQYNEQFFGPGTRLTVL.

The J gene is TRBJ2-3, the V gene TRBV5-1, with D perhaps being TRBD1 or TRBD2 (5 bases each). Deletions cut 4 bases from V and 2 bases from J, with 17 bases between. The germline V gene encodes CDR1 SGHRS and CDR2 YFSETQ. The CDR3 contains 16 residues. In DNA form, the CDR3 reads TGCGCCAGCAGCCCGGGTGGGGACGGATTCACAGATACGCAGTATTTT. Amino acids: CASSPGGDGFTDTQYF.

The chain employs TRBV5-1 and TRBJ2-7; D remains unclear. The V gene's germline CDR1 is SGHRS and CDR2 YFSETQ. The CDR3 sequence is 14 residues long. With 0 bases removed from V and 6 bases from J, the gap between germline ends came to 13 bases. The CDR3 region is CASSLGGPSSEQYF. CDR3 bases: TGCGCCAGCAGCTTGGGTGGCCCTTCCAGCGAGCAGTACTTC.